Following are 19 T cell receptor beta chains from one sample sequenced in a study of patients and donors after allogeneic stem cell transplantation. One entry per CDR3 protein, called by TCRdb with MiXCR from the RT-PCR reads. The sample lists approximately 98,000 distinct CDR3 sequences, 35% occurring once. Sequenced material: blood, either unsorted or a sorted T cell fraction (not recorded which). These receptors were taken from a human donor who was either an allogeneic HSCT recipient or a stem cell or donor lymphocyte infusion donor (not recorded which). It is not recorded whose cells these are; they may come from a transplant donor.

In DNA, the CDR3 is TGCAGCGTTCACGTAACGACTAGCGGGAGGGCCGTAGAGCAGTTCTTC. It is translated as CSVHVTTSGRAVEQFF. V and J are TRBV29-1 and TRBJ2-1, with 14 positions matching TRBD2. Germline V lookup: CDR1 SQVTM, CDR2 ANQGSEA. Trimming cost V 5 bases and J 10 bases; bases outside gene matches: 13. This CDR3 is built from 16 residues.

The chain links TRBV2 to TRBJ2-7, with a weak D call TRBD1 (5 bases). Germline values: CDR1 SNHLY, CDR2 FYNNEI. The CDR3 totals 14 residues. The V and J ends lost 7 bases and 2 bases respectively, with 15 bases between them. DNA for the CDR3: TGTGCCAGCACCCCTACAGGTTCCCCCTACGAGCAGTACTTC. This gives the protein CASTPTGSPYEQYF.

The V call is TRBV18, the J call TRBJ1-5; D perhaps matches TRBD1 (5 bases). The CDR3 spans 15 residues. Germline loops: CDR1 KGHSH, CDR2 LQKENI. The V end was cut by 1 base, the J end by 4 bases, with 11 bases between. DNA for the CDR3: TGTGCCAGCTCACCACTCCCAGGGACTAATCAGCCCCAGCATTTT. This translates into CASSPLPGTNQPQHF.

The chain combines TRBV7-2 with TRBJ1-2; 8 bases line up with TRBD1. This CDR3 has 16 amino acids. V shed 5 bases and J 5 bases; nucleotides not matched to a gene: 13. The germline gives CDR1 SGHTA, CDR2 FQGNSA. CDR3 in DNA: TGTGCCAGCAGCAAGAGTAGAACGACAGGGGAGTATGGCTACACCTTC. Translated, it gives CASSKSRTTGEYGYTF. Full variable domain (missing parts from reference TRBV7-2 and TRBJ1-2): GAGVSQSPSNKVTEKGKDVELRCDPISGHTALYWYRQSLGQGLEFLIYFQGNSAPDKSGLPSDRFSAERTGGSVSTLTIQRTQQEDSAVYLCASSKSRTTGEYGYTFGSGTRLTVV.

The genes are TRBV14 and TRBJ2-4, with a possible D match to TRBD2 (6 bases). This CDR3 has 16 amino acids. Germline assignment: CDR1 SGHDN and CDR2 FVKESK. V was pared by 4 bases and J by 4 bases, with 17 bases between. CDR3 residues: CASSRKLGLRKNIQYF. As DNA, the CDR3 is TGTGCCAGCAGCCGGAAATTGGGACTGAGAAAAAACATTCAGTACTTC.

The count of this clonotype is one. The chain employs TRBV28 and TRBJ2-7; D call uncertain. V lost 7 bases and J lost 0, with 16 bases in between. The CDR3 totals 15 residues. Germline V gives CDR1 MDHEN, CDR2 SYDVKM. DNA of the CDR3: TGTGCCAGCACCCGTAGCCCCTCATACTCCTACGAGCAGTACTTC. This encodes CASTRSPSYSYEQYF.

The CDR3 reads CASTPRAKNIQYF. The CDR3 nucleotides are TGTGCCAGCACCCCTCGGGCCAAAAACATTCAGTACTTC. V is TRBV12-3 or TRBV12-4 and J is TRBJ2-4; no reliable D call. The V end lost 7 bases, the J end lost 1 base, and 8 bases lay between the germline ends. The CDR3 is made up of 13 amino acids.

V and J are TRBV7-3 and TRBJ2-1; no clear D gene. The germline gives CDR1 SGHTA, CDR2 FQGTGA. This CDR3 has 13 amino acids. V lost 1 base and J lost 5, with 6 bases in between. The CDR3 region has the DNA TGTGCCAGCAGCTTAAGCAGACACAATGAGCAGTTCTTC. Protein sequence: CASSLSRHNEQFF.

This clonotype was counted a few times. The junction shows a germline mismatch at one end, possibly a read error. The chain has TRBV6-2 or TRBV6-3 and TRBJ2-3; 9 nucleotides align to TRBD2. The germline gives CDR1 MNHEY, CDR2 SVGEGT. CDR3 length: 16 residues. This chain's CDR3 is CASSYVFGTSRDTQYF. CDR3 nucleotides: TGTGCCAGCAGTTACGTTTTTGGGACTAGCAGAGATACGCAGTATTTT.

There are many counts of this clonotype. V and J are TRBV4-3 and TRBJ1-5; unclear D gene. The germline V gene has CDR1 LGHNA and CDR2 YSLEER. The CDR3 contains 15 residues. The V gene lost 0 bases and the J gene lost 1 base, with 7 bases spanning the gap. For the CDR3, the DNA is TGCGCCAGCAGCCAAGACAACAGAAGCAATCAGCCCCAGCATTTT. This translates into CASSQDNRSNQPQHF.

The chain combines TRBV28 with TRBJ2-3; D remains unclear. V lost 2 bases and J lost 2, with 14 bases in between. Per the germline V gene, CDR1 is MDHEN and CDR2 is SYDVKM. This CDR3 comprises 16 residues. CDR3 sequence: CASSLGDFGDTDTQYF. The CDR3, as DNA: TGTGCCAGCAGTTTAGGGGATTTTGGGGACACAGATACGCAGTATTTT.

The genes are TRBV5-1 and TRBJ2-5; D remains ambiguous. The CDR3 totals 12 residues. CDR1 is SGHRS and CDR2 is YFSETQ in the germline V gene. The V end was cut by 1 base, the J end by 3 bases, with 4 bases between. CDR3 sequence: CASSLPEETQYF. The CDR3 DNA reads as TGCGCCAGCAGCTTGCCCGAAGAGACCCAGTACTTC.

This clonotype occurred a few times. The chain is built from TRBV29-1 and TRBJ2-7; unclear D gene. With 6 bases removed from V and 2 bases from J, the gap between germline ends came to 11 bases. From germline, CDR1 is SQVTM and CDR2 ANQGSEA. This CDR3 has 12 residues. In nucleotides, the CDR3 is TGCAGCGTGCGTACAGACACCTACGAGCAGTACTTC. As protein: CSVRTDTYEQYF.

V and J are TRBV28 and TRBJ2-7, with D maybe TRBD1 (6 bases). The V gene's germline CDR1 is MDHEN and CDR2 SYDVKM. The CDR3 has 15 amino acids. Trimming removed 4 bases at V and 3 bases at J, with 16 bases between. The CDR3 sequence: CASSSQGLAHYEQYF. The CDR3 coding sequence is TGTGCCAGCAGTTCTCAGGGGCTAGCCCACTACGAGCAGTACTTC.

The chain has TRBV7-9 and TRBJ2-3, with unresolved D. The V gene lost 5 bases and the J gene lost 1 base, with 25 bases spanning the gap. This CDR3 has 19 residues. Germline V gene data show CDR1 as SEHNR and CDR2 as FQNEAQ (reference sequence). The CDR3 DNA reads TGTGCCAGCAGCCTAGAGTCGGGTCCCCAACCGACTGGCACAGATACGCAGTATTTT. It encodes CASSLESGPQPTGTDTQYF.

In this sample, this clonotype turned up a few times. The chain recombines TRBV11-3 with TRBJ1-1; tentative D call: TRBD1 (5 bases). Trimming shortened V by 4 bases and J by 0 bases, and 12 bases separated the two germline ends. CDR3 length: 15 amino acids. Germline-derived CDR1 and CDR2 are SGHNT and YENEEA. The DNA of the CDR3 is TGTGCCAGCAGCTCGGAAGGACACTTGAACACTGAAGCTTTCTTT. Translated: CASSSEGHLNTEAFF.

V gene TRBV24-1 combines with J gene TRBJ2-3; 7 nucleotides line up with TRBD1. Germline values: CDR1 KGHDR, CDR2 SFDVKD. V lost 9 bases and J lost 4; bases outside the gene matches: 6. CDR3 length: 13 residues. Here the CDR3 DNA reads TGTGCCACCCGCCGGGACAGCGCAGATACGCAGTATTTT. This codes for CATRRDSADTQYF.

The chain employs TRBV20-1 and TRBJ2-3; D not certain. The CDR3 has 10 residues. The V end was cut by 7 bases, the J end by 6 bases, with 8 bases between. Germline CDR1 is DFQATT and CDR2 is SNEGSKA (reference sequence). The CDR3 sequence is CSVQVDTQYF. CDR3 nucleotide sequence: TGCAGTGTCCAGGTCGATACGCAGTATTTT.

The sample holds a few counts of this clonotype. The chain combines TRBV20-1 with TRBJ1-2, with D perhaps TRBD1 (6 bases). This CDR3 has 14 residues. V was shortened by 2 bases and J by 2 bases, with 12 bases between the two germline ends. Germline V lookup: CDR1 DFQATT, CDR2 SNEGSKA (reference sequence). CDR3 region: CSARSKTGNYGYTF. The CDR3 coding sequence is TGCAGTGCTAGATCGAAGACAGGAAACTATGGCTACACCTTC.